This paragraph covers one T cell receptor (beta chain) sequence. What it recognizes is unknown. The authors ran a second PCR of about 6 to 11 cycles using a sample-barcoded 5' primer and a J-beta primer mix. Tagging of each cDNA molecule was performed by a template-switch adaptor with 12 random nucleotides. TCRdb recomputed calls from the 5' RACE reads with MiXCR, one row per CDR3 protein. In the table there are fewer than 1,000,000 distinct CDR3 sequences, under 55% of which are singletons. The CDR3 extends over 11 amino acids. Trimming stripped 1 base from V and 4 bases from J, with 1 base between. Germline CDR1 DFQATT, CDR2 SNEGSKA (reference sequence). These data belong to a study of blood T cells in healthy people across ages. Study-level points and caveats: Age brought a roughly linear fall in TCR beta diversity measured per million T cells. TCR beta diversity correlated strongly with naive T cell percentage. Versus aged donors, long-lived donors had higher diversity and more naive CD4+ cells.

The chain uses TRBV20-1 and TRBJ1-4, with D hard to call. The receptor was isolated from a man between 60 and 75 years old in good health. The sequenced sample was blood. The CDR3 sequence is CSARVNEKLFF. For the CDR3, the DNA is TGCAGTGCTAGAGTTAATGAAAAACTGTTTTTT.